A selection of T cell receptor beta chains follows, all from one sample in a study of spatial heterogeneity in lung cancer. TCRdb redid the calling of the 5' RACE reads with MiXCR, one entry per CDR3 protein. The sample carries fewer than 25,000 distinct CDR3 sequences, over 4% recorded once. The source was lung tumor tissue, collected at surgery. The receptors were gathered from a male donor with early-stage non-small cell lung cancer. The conserved cysteine and the conserved F or W are not part of the CDR3 here. The D gene is left open where the match is weak.

TRBV7-9,TRBJ2-7,TRBD2,ASSSGTSGVNEQY
TRBV11-1,TRBJ2-5,TRBD2,ASSRGRLADQETQY
TRBV6-5,TRBJ2-7,.,ASRGQRFDSEQY
TRBV9,TRBJ2-1,TRBD2,ASSPLAGDDNEQF
TRBV7-2,TRBJ2-5,TRBD1,ASSPPPTGVETQY
TRBV11-2,TRBJ1-1,.,ASSPLTQLNTEAF
TRBV7-9,TRBJ2-4,TRBD1,ASGLATGKEY
TRBV12-3/TRBV12-4,TRBJ1-1,.,ASRLFGGTGTEAF
TRBV6-6,TRBJ1-1,.,ASSSLGGAPNTEAF
TRBV29-1,TRBJ2-6,TRBD1,SAGDRAGANVLT
TRBV5-1,TRBJ1-6,.,ASSWRDTSNSPLH
TRBV13,TRBJ1-6,.,ASSLVGTATSPLH
TRBV28,TRBJ1-2,.,ASRRTAYGYT
TRBV28,TRBJ2-4,TRBD1,ASSLYGTENIQY
TRBV5-1,TRBJ2-5,TRBD2,ASSLAMTGGQETQY
TRBV5-1,TRBJ2-3,.,ASSFGGMGADTQY
TRBV12-3/TRBV12-4,TRBJ2-1,TRBD2,ASNAGLGNNEQF
TRBV5-1,TRBJ2-7,.,ASSFNGDEQY
TRBV6-5,TRBJ2-7,.,ASSYSYGGLYEQY
TRBV6-6,TRBJ1-4,.,ASSYADRPPRGEKLF
TRBV10-3,TRBJ2-7,.,AIMGAGNEQY
TRBV6-1,TRBJ1-4,.,ASSEGQGTTNEKLF
TRBV28,TRBJ2-7,.,ASSGTTPSYEQY
TRBV6-6,TRBJ1-5,.,ASSYNTPRPQH
TRBV5-8,TRBJ1-5,TRBD1,ASSLQGAPGNQPRH
TRBV9,TRBJ2-7,TRBD1,ASSVSLGQGINEQY
TRBV20-1,TRBJ2-5,TRBD1,SARGEKGAQGTQY
TRBV9,TRBJ2-1,.,ASSAEREQF
TRBV12-3/TRBV12-4,TRBJ2-4,TRBD1,ASSQDRGVIQY
TRBV27,TRBJ2-1,.,ASSPSTGSYNEQF
TRBV30,TRBJ2-5,.,AWSRGDETQY
TRBV27,TRBJ1-4,.,ASSFRGKGEKLF
TRBV7-2,TRBJ2-5,.,ASSPGVRETQY
TRBV7-2,TRBJ1-1,TRBD1,ASSSHQGGTEAF
TRBV9,TRBJ2-3,TRBD2,ASSALGTSGGTDTQY
TRBV12-3/TRBV12-4,TRBJ1-5,.,ASGQQFQPQH
TRBV7-2,TRBJ2-5,.,ASSLMGGETQY
TRBV12-3/TRBV12-4,TRBJ2-2,.,ASRPGTNTGELF
TRBV5-5,TRBJ1-1,.,ASRPDSRQAF
TRBV18,TRBJ2-5,TRBD1,ASSDRADQETQH
TRBV28,TRBJ1-4,.,ASRPGRRYEKLF
TRBV11-1,TRBJ2-2,.,ASSPSVGRNTGELF
TRBV20-1,TRBJ2-3,.,SASGTLSGTDTQY
TRBV12-3/TRBV12-4,TRBJ2-7,.,ASKSGLNEQY
TRBV14,TRBJ1-2,TRBD1,ASSLLTGGAGYT
TRBV7-2,TRBJ1-6,.,ASSLARTGPESPLH
TRBV18,TRBJ1-1,.,ASSRTTYVLNTEAF
TRBV28,TRBJ2-2,TRBD2,ASRTPGLAGSRNTGELF
TRBV5-6,TRBJ1-2,TRBD1,ASSPGGGLYGYT
TRBV7-9,TRBJ2-5,.,ASSLDSQETQY
TRBV6-2/TRBV6-3,TRBJ2-7,.,ASSSWTHYEQY
TRBV4-3,TRBJ2-3,.,ASSQDRLSIGTDTQY
TRBV28,TRBJ2-7,.,ASSLGVGYEQY
TRBV20-1,TRBJ2-2,.,SASQRVRGELF
TRBV27,TRBJ2-5,.,ASSLSLRGQETQY
TRBV24-1,TRBJ2-1,TRBD2,ATSDRRGGSYNEQF